This T cell receptor (beta chain) emerged from a study of blood T cells in healthy people across ages. General observations from the study: Among T cells, TCR beta diversity per million cells dropped roughly linearly as age rose.

About this clonotype: Its cognate antigen is unknown.

Primers used in a second PCR of about 6 to 12 cycles were a sample-barcoded 5' primer and a J-beta primer mix. TCRdb called the 5' RACE reads again in MiXCR, with one record for every CDR3 protein. Here the sample spans about 970,000 distinct CDR3 sequences, 45% to 60% being singletons. V shed 4 bases and J shed 6 bases, with 11 bases lying between them. The CDR3 length is 13 residues. Germline assignment: CDR1 SNHLY and CDR2 FYNNEI. Sequenced sample: blood. The sequence was collected from a woman aged 60 to 75 in good health. The chain recombines TRBV2 with TRBJ2-3; no clear D. CDR3 nucleotides: TGTGCCAGCAGTGTTGAAGGGAACGATACGCAGTATTTT. Amino acid sequence: CASSVEGNDTQYF.